The rows below give T cell receptor beta chains drawn from one sample of a study of graft-versus-host responses after intestinal transplantation. Assay: immunoSEQ multiplex PCR; the TCRdb copy retains only in-frame clones and omits some. The sample includes more than 85,000 clones, approximately 80% seen only once; the top ten take 0.65% to 0.95%. No cognate antigen is known for these TCRs. The sample was unstimulated CD4+ T cells sorted from spleen or lymph node cells, taken before intestinal transplant. Source of these receptors: a human donor who received an intestinal transplant. CDR3s leave out the opening cysteine and the closing phenylalanine or tryptophan. Not all rows give a size; the values are once, few, many and, for expanded clones, a class.

j_call	clone_size	cdr3_length	v_call	cdr3_aa
TRBJ2-5	.	13	TRBV5-4	ASSPRRQGQETQY
TRBJ2-5	once	13	TRBV9	ASSGWTSRGETQY
TRBJ2-3	.	12	TRBV10-2	AIRTSGSSDTQY
TRBJ1-1	once	12	TRBV5-5	ASSSNTVNTEAF
TRBJ1-2	.	14	TRBV5-1	ASSLAAGDRNYGYT
TRBJ2-5	.	12	TRBV7-3	ASSATGTQETQY
TRBJ2-3	.	14	TRBV19	ASSSPGGRGTDTQY
TRBJ1-1	few	13	TRBV6-5	ASSYGTARRTEAF
TRBJ2-7	.	12	TRBV28	ASSLAGGPYEQY
TRBJ2-2	once	16	TRBV12-5	ASGLAVIGGGPTGELF
TRBJ2-1	few	14	TRBV10-3	AISERGFTLYNEQF
TRBJ2-7	.	15	TRBV4-1	ASSQGTSGGLSYEQY
TRBJ2-5	.	12	TRBV10-3	AIRGVGRGETQY
TRBJ2-5	.	15	TRBV1	TSSQDGSGERTETQY
TRBJ2-5	.	12	TRBV7-7	ASSQSAGEETQY
TRBJ2-3	.	11	TRBV29-1	SVEQTVGGTQY
TRBJ1-1	.	12	TRBV6-1	ASREGRGRTEAF
TRBJ2-7	.	10	TRBV7-9	ASSLQGYEQY